These 30 T cell receptor beta chains were sequenced from one sample in a study of T cell changes during pregnancy in multiple sclerosis. Some clones are missing from TCRdb's copy, which holds only in-frame ones; the method was immunoSEQ multiplex PCR. The sample includes fewer than 35,000 clones, 90% seen only once; the top ten take 4.3%. The sample was CD8+ T cells from peripheral blood mononuclear cells, taken in the second trimester of pregnancy. The source of these receptors is a female donor with multiple sclerosis, enrolled in a pregnancy study.

This chain uses TRBV4-2 with TRBJ1-2; TRBD1 matches 10 bases. The ends lost 1 base at V and 4 bases at J; junction bases unmatched: 12. The germline V gene encodes CDR1 LGHNA and CDR2 YNFKEQ. The CDR3 spans 18 residues. CDR3 bases: TGTGCCAGCAGCCAAGCCCTTGCGGGACAGGGGTCCTCCTATGGCTACACCTTC. Its translation: CASSQALAGQGSSYGYTF.

The J gene is TRBJ1-1, the V gene TRBV7-9; no firm D call. The CDR3 consists of 14 residues. The V gene's germline CDR1 is SEHNR and CDR2 FQNEAQ (reference sequence). V shed 5 bases and J shed 1 base, with 11 bases lying between them. The CDR3 is CASSDLTENTEAFF. The CDR3 nucleotides read TGTGCCAGCAGCGACTTGACCGAGAACACTGAAGCTTTCTTT.

V gene TRBV29-1 combines with J gene TRBJ2-7; the D is unclear. V shed 6 bases and J shed 2 bases, with 14 bases lying between them. Germline values: CDR1 SQVTM, CDR2 ANQGSEA. CDR3 length: 13 residues. CDR3 loop: CSVINLETYEQYF. The CDR3 coding sequence is TGCAGCGTGATTAATCTAGAGACCTACGAGCAGTACTTC.

J is TRBJ1-5 and V is TRBV4-2; the D is unclear. The V end was cut by 0 bases, the J end by 7 bases, with 7 bases between. The CDR3 consists of 13 residues. Per the germline V gene, CDR1 is LGHNA and CDR2 is YNFKEQ. The CDR3 loop reads CASSQDTSQPQHF. CDR3 nucleotide sequence: TGTGCCAGCAGCCAAGATACATCACAGCCCCAGCATTTT.

This chain uses TRBV28 with TRBJ2-7, with D possibly being TRBD2 (6 bases). Germline V gene lookup returns CDR1 MDHEN and CDR2 SYDVKM. V lost 3 bases to trimming and J lost 0 bases, with 6 bases between them. The CDR3 consists of 13 residues. CDR3 sequence reads: CASSFGSSYEQYF. For the CDR3, the DNA is TGTGCCAGCAGTTTCGGGAGCTCCTACGAGCAGTACTTC.

The chain carries TRBV7-9 and TRBJ1-1; D might be TRBD1 (6 bases). Germline CDR1 and CDR2: SEHNR and FQNEAQ (reference sequence). V gave up 8 bases and J gave up 8 bases, with 18 bases separating them. The CDR3 is 13 amino acids. The CDR3 DNA reads as TGTGCCAGCTCAATCGGCAGGGGCGGAGAAGCTTTCTTT. Translation gives CASSIGRGGEAFF.

The rearrangement links TRBV30 to TRBJ2-3, with D possibly matching TRBD2 (6 bases). V lost 0 bases, J lost 0 bases, and 19 bases lay in between. Germline CDR1 and CDR2: GTSNPN and SVGIG (reference sequence). This CDR3 contains 18 residues. CDR3 nucleotides: TGTGCCTGGAGTGTACGTTGGACGGGCGGGGTTAGCACAGATACGCAGTATTTT. As protein: CAWSVRWTGGVSTDTQYF.

This chain joins TRBV5-1 and TRBJ2-2, with D possibly matching TRBD1 (5 bases). There are 14 residues in the CDR3. Germline lookup yields CDR1 SGHRS and CDR2 YFSETQ. Trimming stripped 3 bases from V and 1 base from J, with 7 bases between. CDR3: CASSYRLNTGELFF. The DNA for the CDR3 is TGCGCCAGCAGCTACAGGTTGAACACCGGGGAGCTGTTTTTT.

V usage is TRBV5-1 and J usage is TRBJ2-7; TRBD2 matches 8 bases. Germline loops: CDR1 SGHRS, CDR2 YFSETQ. The V and J ends lost 3 bases and 1 base, in that order; junction bases with no gene match: 9. The CDR3 has 16 amino acids. The CDR3 DNA follows: TGCGCCAGCAGCTCCCCGGATAGCGGGACATCCTACGAGCAGTACTTC. Translating gives CASSSPDSGTSYEQYF.

V gene TRBV11-2 combines with J gene TRBJ2-3, with D possibly TRBD1 on 6 matching bases. With 0 bases removed from V and 3 bases from J, the gap between germline ends came to 16 bases. Germline loops: CDR1 SGHAT, CDR2 FQNNGV. The CDR3 is 17 amino acids. The CDR3 sequence is CASSLELQGERTDTQYF. The CDR3 DNA sequence: TGTGCCAGCAGCTTAGAACTACAGGGAGAGCGGACAGATACGCAGTATTTT.

The chain couples TRBV25-1 to TRBJ1-5; tentatively, D is TRBD1 (6 bases). The CDR3 consists of 14 residues. Trimming left V 1 base short and J 11 bases short, with 15 bases between. CDR1 and CDR2 (germline): MGHDK, SYGVNS. The CDR3 DNA is TGTGCCAGCAGTGAATCGGGGATCCCAGGGGCCCAGCATTTT. Its protein is CASSESGIPGAQHF. Looking up the rest from reference TRBV25-1 and TRBJ1-5 gives the full variable domain: EADIYQTPRYLVIGTGKKITLECSQTMGHDKMYWYQQDPGMELHLIHYSYGVNSTEKGDLSSESTVSRIRTEHFPLTLESARPSHTSQYLCASSESGIPGAQHFGDGTRLSIL.

CDR3 in amino acids: CAIATSGTFNTGELFF. The DNA of the CDR3 is TGTGCCATCGCGACTAGCGGGACTTTTAACACCGGGGAGCTGTTTTTT. The gene calls are TRBV2 and TRBJ2-2, with 11 positions matching TRBD2. Germline trimming cut 10 bases from V and 2 bases from J; bases unmatched to any gene: 9. The CDR3 runs 16 residues. Germline CDR1 and CDR2: SNHLY and FYNNEI.

The V and J genes are TRBV6-6 and TRBJ2-1; TRBD2 aligns across 12 bases. Germline loops: CDR1 MNHNY, CDR2 SVGAGI (reference sequence). This CDR3 region has 14 residues. The J segment lost 14 bases and the V segment lost 7 bases, leaving 12 bases of the junction unmatched. The CDR3 DNA is TGTGCCAGCATCCCTTCGCTGACTAGCGGGAGTGAGTTCTTC. Amino acid sequence: CASIPSLTSGSEFF.

CDR3: CASSLAAENYGYTF. Written as DNA, the CDR3 is TGTGCCAGCAGCTTAGCGGCGGAAAACTATGGCTACACCTTC. This chain connects TRBV7-9 to TRBJ1-2; D gene uncertain. CDR1 and CDR2 from the germline V gene are SEHNR and FQNEAQ (reference sequence). The CDR3 is 14 residues long. Trimming left V 0 bases short and J 2 bases short, with 7 bases between. The whole variable domain, filled in from reference TRBV7-9 and TRBJ1-2, reads DTGVSQNPRHKITKRGQNVTFRCDPISEHNRLYWYRQTLGQGPEFLTYFQNEAQLEKSRLLSDRFSAERPKGSFSTLEIQRTEQGDSAMYLCASSLAAENYGYTFGSGTRLTVV.

V is TRBV6-5 and J is TRBJ2-5; D possibly corresponds to TRBD1 (5 bases). Germline loops: CDR1 MNHEY, CDR2 SVGAGI. The CDR3 has 14 residues. The ends were cut back, 4 bases at V and 0 bases at J, with 9 bases in the middle. CDR3 sequence reads: CASSFLDNQETQYF. For the CDR3, the DNA is TGTGCCAGCAGTTTCTTGGACAACCAAGAGACCCAGTACTTC.

The chain combines TRBV5-1 with TRBJ2-3; D is perhaps TRBD2 (5 bases). From germline, CDR1 is SGHRS and CDR2 YFSETQ. V shed 1 base and J shed 0 bases, with 18 bases lying between them. The CDR3 length is 18 residues. CDR3 DNA sequence: TGCGCCAGCAGCTTGCCCTGCCTTAGCGACACTAGCACAGATACGCAGTATTTT. Its translation: CASSLPCLSDTSTDTQYF.

This clone was detected only a few times. V usage is TRBV4-1 and J usage is TRBJ1-2; D may be TRBD1 (6 bases). The CDR3 spans 15 residues. Germline V CDR1 and CDR2: MGHRA, YSYEKL. V gave up 0 bases and J gave up 8 bases, with 16 bases separating them. In DNA form, the CDR3 reads TGCGCCAGCAGCCAAGAAGGTCAGGCAGGGGTCGGCTACACCTTC. Its protein product is CASSQEGQAGVGYTF.

The genes are TRBV7-2 and TRBJ2-7; a weak D match, TRBD1 (6 bases). The CDR3 totals 13 residues. The germline V and J ends were trimmed by 7 bases and 5 bases, with 15 bases remaining between them. Per germline, CDR1 SGHTA and CDR2 FQGNSA. The CDR3 DNA reads TGTGCCAGCACCGTCGACAGGATTGACGAGCAGTACTTC. It codes for CASTVDRIDEQYF.

The genes are TRBV6-1 and TRBJ2-7, with 15 bases fitting TRBD2. Germline CDR1 and CDR2: MNHNS and SASEGT. The junction had 7 bases not matched to a gene; V was cut back by 3 bases and J by 7 bases. This CDR3 spans 16 amino acids. CDR3 in amino acids: CASSDTGLAGGGEQYF. In DNA form, the CDR3 reads TGTGCCAGCAGTGATACCGGACTAGCGGGAGGGGGGGAGCAGTACTTC.

The chain uses TRBV6-1 and TRBJ2-7; TRBD2 matches at 7 bases. Germline V lookup: CDR1 MNHNS, CDR2 SASEGT. V shed 7 bases, J shed 3 bases, and the junction held 12 bases outside the gene matches. The CDR3 length is 15 residues. CDR3 DNA sequence: TGTGCCAGCAAACAGGCGACTAGCCTAAACTACGAGCAGTACTTC. Translated: CASKQATSLNYEQYF.

This chain connects TRBV30 to TRBJ1-1; D unclear. CDR1 GTSNPN and CDR2 SVGIG come from the germline V gene (reference sequence). The CDR3 runs 13 residues. V was trimmed by 0 bases and J by 5 bases, leaving 10 bases between them. The CDR3 is CAWSVPGITEAFF. CDR3 nucleotide sequence: TGTGCCTGGAGTGTACCGGGGATTACTGAAGCTTTCTTT.

This chain joins TRBV10-1 and TRBJ2-3, with D uncertain. Per the germline V gene, CDR1 is WNHNN and CDR2 is SYGVQD (reference sequence). The CDR3 loop spans 14 amino acids. V was clipped by 3 bases and J by 0 bases, with 7 bases between them. The CDR3: CASSETDSTDTQYF. The CDR3 DNA follows: TGCGCCAGCAGTGAAACAGACAGCACAGATACGCAGTATTTT.

V is TRBV29-1 and J is TRBJ2-7; 7 positions agree with TRBD1. V shed 4 bases and J 2 bases; nucleotides not matched to a gene: 2. This CDR3 has 12 residues. Germline CDR1 reads SQVTM; CDR2 reads ANQGSEA. CDR3 residues: CSVVDRPYEQYF. CDR3 nucleotide sequence: TGCAGCGTTGTGGACAGGCCCTACGAGCAGTACTTC.

The rearrangement uses TRBV5-1 and TRBJ1-5, with a possible D match to TRBD1 (5 bases). The germline V gene encodes CDR1 SGHRS and CDR2 YFSETQ. This CDR3 has 16 amino acids. V lost 4 bases to trimming and J lost 2 bases, with 16 bases between them. As DNA, the CDR3 is TGCGCCAGCAGCCCGGTGGGGGGGACGGGCAATCAGCCCCAGCATTTT. Translating gives CASSPVGGTGNQPQHF.

The V call is TRBV25-1, the J call TRBJ2-5; tentative D call: TRBD2 (6 bases). CDR1 is MGHDK, CDR2 SYGVNS, per germline. The CDR3 consists of 12 residues. Trimming took off 4 bases at V and 5 bases at J, with 8 bases between the two ends. This CDR3 reads CASSGAGETQYF. The CDR3 DNA follows: TGTGCCAGCAGTGGGGCGGGGGAGACCCAGTACTTC.

J is TRBJ2-7 and V is TRBV13, with 11 bases fitting TRBD1. This CDR3 spans 15 amino acids. CDR1 is PRHDT and CDR2 is FYEKMQ in the germline V gene (reference sequence). Losses at the gene ends were 3 bases for V and 6 bases for J; bases not matched to a gene: 7. CDR3 loop: CASSLVGTGGAEQYF. The CDR3 nucleotides read TGTGCCAGCAGCTTGGTCGGGACAGGGGGAGCCGAGCAGTACTTC. Using reference TRBV13 and TRBJ2-7 for the parts outside the CDR3, the full variable domain is AAGVIQSPRHLIKEKRETATLKCYPIPRHDTVYWYQQGPGQDPQFLISFYEKMQSDKGSIPDRFSAQQFSDYHSELNMSSLELGDSALYFCASSLVGTGGAEQYFGPGTRLTVT.

This clone was counted between two and nine times. J is TRBJ2-7 and V is TRBV4-1; TRBD2 matches at 7 bases. The CDR3 loop spans 16 amino acids. Trimming at V came to 0 bases and at J to 5 bases, leaving 10 bases not matched to a gene. In germline, CDR1 is MGHRA, CDR2 YSYEKL. CDR3 protein: CASSQDWGGRLDEQYF. The CDR3 coding sequence is TGCGCCAGCAGCCAAGACTGGGGGGGAAGATTGGACGAGCAGTACTTC.

The chain uses TRBV9 and TRBJ2-1; the match to TRBD2 covers 7 bases. The V segment lost 5 bases and the J segment 0 bases; nucleotides outside the gene matches: 8. This CDR3 has 16 amino acids. CDR1 SGDLS and CDR2 YYNGEE come from the germline V gene. This chain's CDR3 is CASSGIAGPSYNEQFF. The CDR3 nucleotides read TGTGCCAGCAGTGGGATAGCGGGCCCCTCCTACAATGAGCAGTTCTTC.

This rearrangement joins TRBV27 to TRBJ1-4; D possibly corresponds to TRBD1 (5 bases). Between the trimmed V and J ends, which lost 7 bases and 6 bases, there was a span of 18 bases. The CDR3 runs 15 residues. CDR1 is MNHEY, CDR2 SMNVEV, per germline (reference sequence). CDR3 region: CASTRMGGTHEKLFF. The CDR3 region has the DNA TGTGCCAGCACCAGAATGGGGGGGACCCATGAAAAACTGTTTTTT.

The rearrangement links TRBV7-4 to TRBJ2-5; 7 bases fit TRBD1. Germline V gives CDR1 SGHVT, CDR2 SQSDAQ. CDR3 size: 13 residues. V shed 6 bases and J 4 bases; nucleotides not matched to a gene: 5. The CDR3 DNA sequence: TGTGCCAGCAGAAGCAGGGGGACAGAGACCCAGTACTTC. Its protein is CASRSRGTETQYF.